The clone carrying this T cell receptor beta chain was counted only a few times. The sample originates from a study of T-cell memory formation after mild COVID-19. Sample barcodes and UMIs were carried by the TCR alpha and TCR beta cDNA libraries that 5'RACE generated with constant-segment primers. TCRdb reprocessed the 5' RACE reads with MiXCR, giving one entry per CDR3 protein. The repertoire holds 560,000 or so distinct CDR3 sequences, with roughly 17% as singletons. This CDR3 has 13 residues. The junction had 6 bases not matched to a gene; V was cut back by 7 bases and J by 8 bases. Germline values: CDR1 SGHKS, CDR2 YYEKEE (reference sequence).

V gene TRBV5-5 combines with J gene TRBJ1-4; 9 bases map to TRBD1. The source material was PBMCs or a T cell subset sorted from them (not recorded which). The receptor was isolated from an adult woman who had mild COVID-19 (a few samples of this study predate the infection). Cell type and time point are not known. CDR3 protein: CASQTGGEEKLFF. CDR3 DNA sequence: TGTGCCAGCCAAACAGGGGGCGAGGAAAAACTGTTTTTT. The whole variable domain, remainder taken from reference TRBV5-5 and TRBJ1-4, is DAGVTQSPTHLIKTRGQQVTLRCSPISGHKSVSWYQQVLGQGPQFIFQYYEKEERGRGNFPDRFSARQFPNYSSELNVNALLLGDSALYLCASQTGGEEKLFFGSGTQLSVL.